Shown below are 18 T cell receptor beta chains from a single sample sequenced in a study of T-cell memory formation after mild COVID-19. TCRdb reprocessed the 5' RACE reads via MiXCR and lists one record per CDR3 protein. Seen here are about 390,000 distinct CDR3 sequences, around a sixth observed once, and the top ten hold 20% to 25%. Sequences were obtained from PBMCs or a T cell subset sorted from them (not recorded which). The origin of the receptors is a man aged 18 to 30 who had mild COVID-19 (a few samples of this study predate the infection). Cell type and time point are not known.

This chain uses TRBV7-2 with TRBJ2-7; D may be TRBD1 (6 bases). The length of the CDR3 is 14 residues. Trimming removed 1 base from V and 3 bases from J, with 10 bases in between. Germline V gives CDR1 SGHTA, CDR2 FQGNSA. The CDR3 DNA sequence: TGTGCCAGCAGCTTAGATCAGGGGCGCTACGAGCAGTACTTC. Translating it yields CASSLDQGRYEQYF.

This clonotype has just a few counts. J is TRBJ2-7 and V is TRBV6-4; D may be TRBD1 (6 bases). Germline loops: CDR1 MRHNA, CDR2 SNTAGT. The V end was cut by 4 bases, the J end by 3 bases, with 10 bases between. The CDR3 contains 13 residues. CDR3 residues: CASSATGHYEQYF. The CDR3 DNA sequence: TGTGCCAGCAGTGCAACAGGGCACTACGAGCAGTACTTC.

In its sample, this clonotype was seen a few times. The chain couples TRBV5-5 to TRBJ1-4; D call uncertain. Germline V CDR1 and CDR2: SGHKS, YYEKEE (reference sequence). Trimming stripped 0 bases from V and 5 bases from J, with 8 bases between. The CDR3 is 14 residues long. CDR3 sequence (DNA): TGTGCCAGCAGCTTGGCCAGTCTCAATGAAAAACTGTTTTTT. Protein product: CASSLASLNEKLFF.

The rearrangement joins TRBV9 to TRBJ2-2; 14 positions agree with TRBD2. The CDR3 loop spans 16 amino acids. Per germline, CDR1 SGDLS and CDR2 YYNGEE. The V segment lost 3 bases and the J segment 6 bases; nucleotides outside the gene matches: 4. The CDR3 nucleotides are TGTGCCAGCAGCGCGGGACTAGCGGGGGCGTCCGGGGAGCTGTTTTTT. Protein: CASSAGLAGASGELFF.

This clonotype occurred a few times. The V and J genes are TRBV12-3 or TRBV12-4 and TRBJ2-1; D is tentatively TRBD1 or TRBD2 (5 bases each). This CDR3 contains 13 residues. Trimming took off 6 bases at V and 6 bases at J, with 12 bases between the two ends. CDR3 in amino acids: CASRNGAGNEQFF. CDR3 bases: TGTGCCAGCAGAAACGGGGCCGGCAATGAGCAGTTCTTC.

This chain uses TRBV5-6 with TRBJ1-3; 9 bases are shared with TRBD1. This CDR3 is 15 amino acids long. Per the germline V gene, CDR1 is SGHDT and CDR2 is YYEEEE. After removal of 4 bases from V and 8 bases from J, the junction contained 10 bases not matched to a gene. The CDR3 nucleotides read TGTGCCAGCAGCCACCGGACAGGGGTTGCGGACACCATATATTTT. It translates to CASSHRTGVADTIYF. The full variable domain, completed using reference TRBV5-6 and TRBJ1-3, is DAGVTQSPTHLIKTRGQQVTLRCSPKSGHDTVSWYQQALGQGPQFIFQYYEEEERQRGNFPDRFSGHQFPNYSSELNVNALLLGDSALYLCASSHRTGVADTIYFGEGSWLTVV.

This clonotype was seen a few times. The chain employs TRBV6-5 and TRBJ1-2, with D possibly being TRBD1 (5 bases). The CDR3 spans 13 residues. Germline CDR1 MNHEY, CDR2 SVGAGI. V was clipped by 6 bases and J by 9 bases, with 17 bases between them. In DNA, the CDR3 is TGTGCCAGCAGCCGACCATCGAGGGGAAGCTACACCTTC. This gives the protein CASSRPSRGSYTF.

The chain couples TRBV4-1 to TRBJ2-7; D is ambiguous. CDR3 size: 15 residues. CDR1 and CDR2 (germline): MGHRA, YSYEKL. V was cut by 0 bases and J by 2 bases, with 11 bases left in between. CDR3 loop: CASSQEELRTYEQYV. CDR3 nucleotide sequence: TGCGCCAGCAGCCAAGAGGAGTTGCGCACCTACGAGCAGTACGTC.

This clonotype was counted a few times. V gene TRBV6-6 combines with J gene TRBJ2-7; 7 bases fit TRBD1. V gave up 7 bases and J gave up 2 bases; unmatched junction bases: 2. The CDR3 is 12 amino acids. Per the germline V gene, CDR1 is MNHNY and CDR2 is SVGAGI (reference sequence). DNA of the CDR3: TGTGCCAGCACCGGGACAGCCTACGAGCAGTACTTC. This gives the protein CASTGTAYEQYF.

The sample holds a few counts of this clonotype. V gene TRBV29-1 combines with J gene TRBJ2-2, with D tentatively TRBD2 (5 bases). This CDR3 has 15 amino acids. V lost 6 bases and J lost 1, with 15 bases in between. Per the germline V gene, CDR1 is SQVTM and CDR2 is ANQGSEA. CDR3 sequence reads: CSVPTGSGNTGELFF. As DNA, the CDR3 is TGCAGCGTCCCAACGGGGTCGGGGAACACCGGGGAGCTGTTTTTT.

This clonotype was recorded a few times. One end of the junction varies from germline; a read error may be responsible. The genes are TRBV7-2 and TRBJ2-7; tentatively, D is TRBD2 (6 bases). The CDR3 totals 17 residues. Germline CDR1 and CDR2: SGHTA and FQGNSA. The chain's CDR3 is CASSLVFSQGGTYEQYF. In DNA form, the CDR3 reads TGTGCCAGCAGTTTAGTTTTTTCCCAGGGAGGAACCTACGAGCAGTACTTC.

V usage is TRBV6-5 and J usage is TRBJ2-7, with a weak D call TRBD2 (5 bases). Germline V gene lookup returns CDR1 MNHEY and CDR2 SVGAGI. The V gene lost 4 bases and the J gene lost 5 bases, with 15 bases spanning the gap. CDR3 length: 14 residues. This chain's CDR3 is CASSSGPEVNEQYF. For the CDR3, the DNA is TGTGCCAGCAGTTCGGGCCCGGAGGTGAACGAGCAGTACTTC.

This clonotype was observed a few times. V usage is TRBV6-2 or TRBV6-3 and J usage is TRBJ1-1, with D possibly being TRBD1 (5 bases). Germline V gives CDR1 MNHEY, CDR2 SVGEGT. The CDR3 length is 14 residues. The V end lost 4 bases, the J end lost 4 bases, and 13 bases lay between the germline ends. The CDR3 spells CASSFTTGGTEAFF. The CDR3 DNA reads TGTGCCAGCAGTTTTACTACGGGGGGCACTGAAGCTTTCTTT.

This clonotype occurred once. V and J are TRBV9 and TRBJ1-1; TRBD1 is a possible D gene (5 bases). This CDR3 contains 13 residues. V was shortened by 0 bases and J by 7 bases, with 10 bases between the two germline ends. CDR1 and CDR2 from the germline V gene are SGDLS and YYNGEE. The CDR3 spells CASSVGGAGEAFF. Here the CDR3 DNA reads TGTGCCAGCAGCGTAGGAGGGGCAGGTGAAGCTTTCTTT.

The CDR3 reads CASSSGGRNIQYF. In DNA form, the CDR3 reads TGCGCCAGCAGTAGCGGGGGCCGAAACATTCAGTACTTC. This chain connects TRBV10-2 to TRBJ2-4, with 8 bases identical to TRBD2. This CDR3 has 13 residues. Germline V lookup: CDR1 WSHSY, CDR2 SAAADI. V lost 5 bases, J lost 6 bases, and 3 bases stayed unmatched.

The V gene is TRBV7-8, the J gene TRBJ2-3, with D perhaps being TRBD1 or TRBD2 (5 bases each). V was shortened by 5 bases and J by 4 bases, with 13 bases between the two germline ends. Per germline, CDR1 SGHVS and CDR2 FQNEAQ. The CDR3 length is 14 residues. CDR3: CASSPGQIADTQYF. CDR3 bases: TGTGCCAGCAGCCCGGGGCAGATCGCAGATACGCAGTATTTT.

This clonotype was observed a few times. V usage is TRBV28 and J usage is TRBJ1-1; 8 nucleotides line up with TRBD1. J was trimmed by 7 bases and V by 7 bases; bases with no gene match: 8. The CDR3 is 13 residues long. The germline CDR1 and CDR2 sequences are MDHEN and SYDVKM. This CDR3 reads CASNAGQGGEAFF. The CDR3 DNA reads as TGTGCCAGCAACGCCGGACAGGGCGGTGAAGCTTTCTTT.

This clonotype was detected ten times or more. This chain uses TRBV7-2 with TRBJ1-2; tentative D call: TRBD1 (6 bases). This CDR3 is built from 14 residues. CDR1 is SGHTA and CDR2 is FQGNSA in the germline V gene. Trimming cost V 5 bases and J 4 bases, with 14 bases left between them. This chain's CDR3 is CASSPRTVRYGYTF. CDR3 DNA sequence: TGTGCCAGCAGCCCCCGGACAGTGCGCTATGGCTACACCTTC.